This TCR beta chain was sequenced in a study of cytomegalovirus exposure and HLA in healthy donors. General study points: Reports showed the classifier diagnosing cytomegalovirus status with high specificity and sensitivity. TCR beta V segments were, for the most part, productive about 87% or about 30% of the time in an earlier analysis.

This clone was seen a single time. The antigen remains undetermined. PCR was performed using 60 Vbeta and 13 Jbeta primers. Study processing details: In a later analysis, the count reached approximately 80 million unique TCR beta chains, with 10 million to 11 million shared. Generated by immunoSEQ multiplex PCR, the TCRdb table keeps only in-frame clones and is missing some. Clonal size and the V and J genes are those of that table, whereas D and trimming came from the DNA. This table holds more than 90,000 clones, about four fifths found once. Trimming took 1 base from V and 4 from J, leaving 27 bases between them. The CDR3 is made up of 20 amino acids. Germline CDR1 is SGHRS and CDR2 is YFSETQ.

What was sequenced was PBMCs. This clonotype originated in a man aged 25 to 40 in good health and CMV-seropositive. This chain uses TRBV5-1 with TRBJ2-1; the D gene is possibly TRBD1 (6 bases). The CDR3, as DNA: TGCGCCAGCAGCTTGCCCGGAACAGGGAGCCCCCGCTCGGAATACAATGAGCAGTTCTTC. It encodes CASSLPGTGSPRSEYNEQFF.